The clone carrying this TCR beta chain was seen only a few times. The antigen is undetermined. V was shortened by 0 bases and J by 9 bases, with 12 bases between the two germline ends. The V gene's germline CDR1 is MNHNS and CDR2 SASEGT. The CDR3 totals 14 residues. The sample is drawn from a study of early T cells in non-severe SARS-CoV-2 infection. The overall study: Unsorted whole-blood RNA was sequenced in bulk, leaving chains unpaired.

Study-wide findings and caveats: A preference for anti-spike CD8 responses marked VDJdb matching, which missed private and CD4 specificities.

Researchers tagged individual cDNA molecules with unique molecular identifiers. TCRdb re-analysed the 5' RACE reads in MiXCR, keeping a single row per CDR3 protein. The table has around 68,000 distinct CDR3 sequences, 10% to 15% seen once. This sequence joins TRBV6-1 and TRBJ1-5; no definite D call. The receptor was isolated from an adult who was a healthcare worker with PCR-confirmed SARS-CoV-2 infection or an uninfected control (not recorded which). The material sequenced was whole blood, taken at baseline. CDR3 sequence reads: CASSEATAIWPQHF. The CDR3 DNA reads as TGTGCCAGCAGTGAAGCGACCGCTATCTGGCCCCAGCATTTT.